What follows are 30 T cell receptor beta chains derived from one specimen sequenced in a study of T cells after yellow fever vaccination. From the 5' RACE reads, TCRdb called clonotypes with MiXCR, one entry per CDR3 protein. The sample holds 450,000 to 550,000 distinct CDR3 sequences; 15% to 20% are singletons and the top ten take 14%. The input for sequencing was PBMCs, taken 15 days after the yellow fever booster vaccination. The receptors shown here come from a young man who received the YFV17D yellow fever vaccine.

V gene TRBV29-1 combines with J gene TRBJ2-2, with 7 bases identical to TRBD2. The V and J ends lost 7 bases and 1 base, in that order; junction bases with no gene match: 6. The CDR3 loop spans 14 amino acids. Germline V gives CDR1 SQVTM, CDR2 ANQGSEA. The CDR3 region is CSACGSLNTGELFF. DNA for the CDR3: TGCAGCGCCTGCGGGAGCCTGAACACCGGGGAGCTGTTTTTT.

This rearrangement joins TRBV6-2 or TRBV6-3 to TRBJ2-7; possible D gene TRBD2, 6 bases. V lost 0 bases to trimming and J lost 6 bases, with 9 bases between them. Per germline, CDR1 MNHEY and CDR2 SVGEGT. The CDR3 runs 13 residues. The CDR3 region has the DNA TGTGCCAGCAGTTACTCCGGGAGTGGCGAGCAGTACTTC. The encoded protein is CASSYSGSGEQYF.

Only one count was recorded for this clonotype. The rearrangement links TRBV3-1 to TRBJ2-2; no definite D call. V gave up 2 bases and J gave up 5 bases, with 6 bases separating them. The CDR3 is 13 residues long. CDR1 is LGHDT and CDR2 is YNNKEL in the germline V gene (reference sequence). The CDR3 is CASSQPSTGELFF. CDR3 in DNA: TGTGCCAGCAGCCAACCCTCGACCGGGGAGCTGTTTTTT.

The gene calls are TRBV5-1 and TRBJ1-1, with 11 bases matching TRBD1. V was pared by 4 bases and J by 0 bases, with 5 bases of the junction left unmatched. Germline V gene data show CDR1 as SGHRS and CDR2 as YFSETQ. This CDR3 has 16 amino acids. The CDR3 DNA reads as TGCGCCAGCAGCCCAAGGACAGGGGGCATGAACACTGAAGCTTTCTTT. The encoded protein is CASSPRTGGMNTEAFF.

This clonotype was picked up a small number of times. CDR3 amino acids: CASSFGGGARETQYF. The CDR3 bases are TGCGCCAGCAGCTTTGGGGGTGGAGCGCGGGAGACCCAGTACTTC. The rearrangement joins TRBV5-1 to TRBJ2-5; D might be TRBD1 or TRBD2, each matching 5 bases. CDR3 length equals 15 residues. In germline, CDR1 is SGHRS, CDR2 YFSETQ. V shed 2 bases and J shed 5 bases, with 16 bases lying between them.

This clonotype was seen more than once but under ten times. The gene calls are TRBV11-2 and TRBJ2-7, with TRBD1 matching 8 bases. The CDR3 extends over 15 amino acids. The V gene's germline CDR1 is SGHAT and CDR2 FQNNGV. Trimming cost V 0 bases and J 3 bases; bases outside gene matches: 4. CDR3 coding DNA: TGTGCCAGCAGCTTAGATAGGACAGGGAACTACGAGCAGTACTTC. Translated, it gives CASSLDRTGNYEQYF.

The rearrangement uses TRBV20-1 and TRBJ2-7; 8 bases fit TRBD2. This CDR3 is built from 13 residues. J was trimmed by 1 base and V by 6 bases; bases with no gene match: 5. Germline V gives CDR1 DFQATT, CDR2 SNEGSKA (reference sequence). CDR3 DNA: TGCAGTGCCTCGGGAGGGCCATCCTACGAGCAGTACTTC. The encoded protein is CSASGGPSYEQYF.

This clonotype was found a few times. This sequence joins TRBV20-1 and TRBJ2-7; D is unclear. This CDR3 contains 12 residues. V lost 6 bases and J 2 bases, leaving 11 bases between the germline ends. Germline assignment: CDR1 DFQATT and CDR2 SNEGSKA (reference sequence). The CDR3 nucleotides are TGCAGTGCACCCTTTGGTCCCTACGAGCAGTACTTC. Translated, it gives CSAPFGPYEQYF.

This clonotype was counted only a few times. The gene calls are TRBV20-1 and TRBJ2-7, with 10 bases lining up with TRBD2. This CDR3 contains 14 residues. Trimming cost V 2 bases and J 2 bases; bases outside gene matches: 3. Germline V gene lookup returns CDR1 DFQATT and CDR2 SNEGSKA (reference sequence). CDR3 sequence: CSARLGTSAYEQYF. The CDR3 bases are TGCAGTGCTAGATTAGGGACTAGCGCCTACGAGCAGTACTTC.

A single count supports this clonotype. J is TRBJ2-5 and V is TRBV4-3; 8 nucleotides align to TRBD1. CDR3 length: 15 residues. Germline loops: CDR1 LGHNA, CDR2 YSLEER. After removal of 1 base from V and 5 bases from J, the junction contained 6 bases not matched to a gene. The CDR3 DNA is TGCGCCAGCAGCCAAGCCGGGACAGGTTTTGAGACCCAGTACTTC. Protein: CASSQAGTGFETQYF.

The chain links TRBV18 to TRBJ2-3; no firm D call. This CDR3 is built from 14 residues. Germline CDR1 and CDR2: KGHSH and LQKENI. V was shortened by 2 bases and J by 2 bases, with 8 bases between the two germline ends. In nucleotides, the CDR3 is TGTGCCAGCTCACCAGACACGAACACAGATACGCAGTATTTT. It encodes CASSPDTNTDTQYF.

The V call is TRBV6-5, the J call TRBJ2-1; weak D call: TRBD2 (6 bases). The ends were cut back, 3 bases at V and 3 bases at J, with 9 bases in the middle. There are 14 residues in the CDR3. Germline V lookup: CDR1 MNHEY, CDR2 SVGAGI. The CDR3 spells CASSYRGNYNEQFF. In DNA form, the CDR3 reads TGTGCCAGCAGTTATCGGGGGAACTACAATGAGCAGTTCTTC.

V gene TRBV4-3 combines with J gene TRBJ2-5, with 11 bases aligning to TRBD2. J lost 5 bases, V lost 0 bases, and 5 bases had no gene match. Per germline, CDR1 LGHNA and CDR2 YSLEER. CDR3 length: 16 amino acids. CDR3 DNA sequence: TGCGCCAGCAGCCAAGATACTAGCGGGAGTTGGGAGACCCAGTACTTC. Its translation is CASSQDTSGSWETQYF.

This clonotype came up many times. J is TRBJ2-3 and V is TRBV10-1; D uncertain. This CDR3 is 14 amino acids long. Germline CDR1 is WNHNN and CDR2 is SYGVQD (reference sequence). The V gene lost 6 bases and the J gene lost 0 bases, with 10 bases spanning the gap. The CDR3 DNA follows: TGCGCCAGCAGACCCGGGCTAAGCACAGATACGCAGTATTTT. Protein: CASRPGLSTDTQYF.

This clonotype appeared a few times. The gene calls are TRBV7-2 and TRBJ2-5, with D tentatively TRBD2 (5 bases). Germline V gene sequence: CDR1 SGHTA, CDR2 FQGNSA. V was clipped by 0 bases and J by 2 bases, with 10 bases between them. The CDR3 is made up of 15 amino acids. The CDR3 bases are TGTGCCAGCAGCTTAGCGGGGAGCCCTCAAGAGACCCAGTACTTC. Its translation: CASSLAGSPQETQYF.

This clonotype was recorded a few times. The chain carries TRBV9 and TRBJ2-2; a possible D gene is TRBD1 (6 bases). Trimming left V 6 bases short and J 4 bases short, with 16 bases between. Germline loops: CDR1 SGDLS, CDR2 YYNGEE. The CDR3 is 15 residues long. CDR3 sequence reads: CASMRGNSGTGELFF. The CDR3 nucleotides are TGTGCCAGCATGAGGGGGAATTCAGGCACCGGGGAGCTGTTTTTT.

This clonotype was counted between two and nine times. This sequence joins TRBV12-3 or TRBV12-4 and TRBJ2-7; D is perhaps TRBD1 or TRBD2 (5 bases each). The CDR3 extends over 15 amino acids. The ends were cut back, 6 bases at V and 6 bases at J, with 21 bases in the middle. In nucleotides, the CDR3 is TGTGCCAGCAGCCCATTGGGTACCGCGAGGGGCGAGCAGTACTTC. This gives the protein CASSPLGTARGEQYF.

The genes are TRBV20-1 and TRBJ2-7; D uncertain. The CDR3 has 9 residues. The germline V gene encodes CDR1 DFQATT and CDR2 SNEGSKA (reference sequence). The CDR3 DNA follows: TGCAGGCCCCTAGGCGAGCAGTACTTC. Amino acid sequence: CRPLGEQYF.

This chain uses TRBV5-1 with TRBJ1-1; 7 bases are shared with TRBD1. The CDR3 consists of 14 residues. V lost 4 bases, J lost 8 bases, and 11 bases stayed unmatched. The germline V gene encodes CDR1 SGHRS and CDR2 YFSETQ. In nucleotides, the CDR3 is TGCGCCAGCAGCGAAAGGACAGGAAAAACCGAAGCTTTCTTT. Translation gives CASSERTGKTEAFF.

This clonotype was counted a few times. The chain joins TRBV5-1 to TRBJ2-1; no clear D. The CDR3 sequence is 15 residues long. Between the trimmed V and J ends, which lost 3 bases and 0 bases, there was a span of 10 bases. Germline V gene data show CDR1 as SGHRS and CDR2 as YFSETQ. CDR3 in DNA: TGCGCCAGCAGCTACTCAGAGAGCTCCTACAATGAGCAGTTCTTC. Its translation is CASSYSESSYNEQFF.

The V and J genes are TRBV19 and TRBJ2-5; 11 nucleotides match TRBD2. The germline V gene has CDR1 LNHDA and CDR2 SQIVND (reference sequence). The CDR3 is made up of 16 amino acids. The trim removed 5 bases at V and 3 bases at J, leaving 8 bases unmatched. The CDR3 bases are TGTGCCAGTAGTCCAACACTAGCGGGAGCGGAAGAGACCCAGTACTTC. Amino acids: CASSPTLAGAEETQYF. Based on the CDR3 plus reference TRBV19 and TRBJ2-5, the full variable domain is DGGITQSPKYLFRKEGQNVTLSCEQNLNHDAMYWYRQDPGQGLRLIYYSQIVNDFQKGDIAEGYSVSREKKESFPLTVTSAQKNPTAFYLCASSPTLAGAEETQYFGPGTRLLVL.

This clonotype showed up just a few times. CDR3 loop: CASSSGSTIYF. The CDR3 DNA is TGTGCCAGCAGCTCAGGGTCCACCATATATTTT. The gene calls are TRBV12-3 or TRBV12-4 and TRBJ1-3, with TRBD1 as a possible D gene (5 bases). V was clipped by 6 bases and J by 9 bases, with 9 bases between them. CDR3 size: 11 residues.

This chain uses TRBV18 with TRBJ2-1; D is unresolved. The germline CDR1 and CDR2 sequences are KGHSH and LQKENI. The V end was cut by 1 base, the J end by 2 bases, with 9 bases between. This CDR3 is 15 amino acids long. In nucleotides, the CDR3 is TGTGCCAGCTCACCACTTGGTGCAGCCTACAATGAGCAGTTCTTC. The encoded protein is CASSPLGAAYNEQFF.

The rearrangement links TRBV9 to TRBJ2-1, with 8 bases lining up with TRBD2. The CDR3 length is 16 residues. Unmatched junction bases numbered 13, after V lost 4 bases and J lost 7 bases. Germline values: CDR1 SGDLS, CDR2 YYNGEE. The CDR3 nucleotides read TGTGCCAGCAGCAGCTCGGACGGGAGGGCGGGGAATGAGCAGTTCTTC. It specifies CASSSSDGRAGNEQFF.

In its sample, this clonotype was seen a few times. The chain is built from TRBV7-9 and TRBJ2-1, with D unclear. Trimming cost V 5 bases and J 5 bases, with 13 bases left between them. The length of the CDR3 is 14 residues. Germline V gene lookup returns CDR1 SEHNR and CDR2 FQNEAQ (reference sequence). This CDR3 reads CASSRGPLDNEQFF. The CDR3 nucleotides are TGTGCCAGCAGCCGAGGCCCTCTGGACAATGAGCAGTTCTTC.

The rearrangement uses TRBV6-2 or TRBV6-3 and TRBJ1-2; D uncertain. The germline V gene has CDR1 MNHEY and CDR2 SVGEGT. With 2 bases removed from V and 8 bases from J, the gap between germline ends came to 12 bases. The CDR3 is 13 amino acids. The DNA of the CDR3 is TGTGCCAGCAGTTACCCGGGCACTAGCGGCTACACCTTC. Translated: CASSYPGTSGYTF.

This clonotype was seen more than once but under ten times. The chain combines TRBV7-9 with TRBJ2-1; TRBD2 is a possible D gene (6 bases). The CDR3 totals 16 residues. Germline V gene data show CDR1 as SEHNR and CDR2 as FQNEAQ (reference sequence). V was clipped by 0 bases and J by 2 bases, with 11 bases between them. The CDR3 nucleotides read TGTGCCAGCAGCTTAGCGGAGGGGCTTACCTACAATGAGCAGTTCTTC. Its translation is CASSLAEGLTYNEQFF.

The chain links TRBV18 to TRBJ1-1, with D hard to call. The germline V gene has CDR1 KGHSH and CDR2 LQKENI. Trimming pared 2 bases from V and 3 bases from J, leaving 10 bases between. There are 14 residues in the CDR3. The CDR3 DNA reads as TGTGCCAGCTCACCAATGGTTTTGGACACTGAAGCTTTCTTT. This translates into CASSPMVLDTEAFF.

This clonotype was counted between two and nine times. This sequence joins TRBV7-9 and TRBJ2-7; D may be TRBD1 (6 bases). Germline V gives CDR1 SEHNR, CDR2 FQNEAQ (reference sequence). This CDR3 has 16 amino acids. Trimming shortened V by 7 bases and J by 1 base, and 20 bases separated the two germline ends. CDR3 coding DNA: TGTGCCAGCACCCAGGATAGAAGCAGGGGATCCTACGAGCAGTACTTC. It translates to CASTQDRSRGSYEQYF.

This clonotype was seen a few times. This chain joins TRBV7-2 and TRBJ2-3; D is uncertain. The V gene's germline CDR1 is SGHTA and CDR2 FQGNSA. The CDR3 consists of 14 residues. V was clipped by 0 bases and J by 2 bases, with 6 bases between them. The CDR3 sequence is CASSLALTTDTQYF. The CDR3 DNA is TGTGCCAGCAGCTTAGCGCTCACCACAGATACGCAGTATTTT.